Described below is a single T cell receptor beta chain sequence and its context. Antigen specificity is unknown. This sample stems from a study of cytomegalovirus exposure and HLA in healthy donors. Whole-study results and caveats: When presence/absence was analysed, sequencing depth was taken to be roughly uniform across donors. In a later analysis, common viral pathogens appeared linked to several of the most significant clusters. In an earlier analysis, in several hundred donors, most V segments appeared productive either ~90% or ~30% of the time.

The CDR3 sequence is 15 residues long. Trimming removed 0 bases from V and 6 bases from J, with 15 bases in between. Germline CDR1 reads LNHNV; CDR2 reads YYDKDF (reference sequence). PCR involved 60 Vbeta and 13 Jbeta primers. Measured with immunoSEQ multiplex PCR; TCRdb has only the in-frame clones, and not every one. The sample includes 200,000 to 250,000 clones, over 65% of them seen just once. Material for sequencing was PBMCs. The clonotype originates from a human donor in good health. The J gene is TRBJ2-7, the V gene TRBV15; TRBD1 might be the D (5 bases). This CDR3 is CATSRDPGLKAEQYF. The CDR3 DNA reads TGTGCCACCAGCAGAGATCCAGGGCTCAAGGCCGAGCAGTACTTC.